This record looks at one T cell receptor beta chain sequence and its context. Sample treatment: oral pan-JAK inhibitor, 5-10 mg twice daily. This record belongs to a study of CD8+ T cells in alopecia areata. The CDR3 is 17 amino acids. Trimming stripped 2 bases from V and 1 base from J, with 17 bases between. From germline, CDR1 is SGHDN and CDR2 FVKESK. cDNA reverse transcribed from extracted RNA served as the sequencing template. The repertoire was sequenced with immunoSEQ multiplex PCR; TCRdb's copy has only in-frame clones and lacks some. The table records roughly 210,000 clones, 40% to 55% of them present only once.

The TCR sequence derives from a human donor with alopecia areata. Sequenced here: CD4+ T cells sorted from blood, sampled at approximately week 36, from a patient treated with tofacitinib. This chain uses TRBV14 with TRBJ2-5; perhaps TRBD1 as D (6 bases). CDR3 coding DNA: TGTGCCAGCAGCCAAATGGCGTTTTGGACAGTCCAAGAGACCCAGTACTTC. It translates to CASSQMAFWTVQETQYF.